The clone carrying this T cell receptor (beta chain) was counted many times. What it binds is unknown. This entry is derived from a study of T-cell reconstitution after alpha-beta-depleted transplantation in children. Whole-study results and caveats: Elevated TCRbeta diversity at day 60 was traced, in some patients, to surviving recipient T cells and thymic progenitors. From newly produced T cells came most of the T-cell counts and diversity one year after transplant. Reportedly, roughly two months post-transplant, alpha-beta T cells arose from several hundred expanded graft clones.

The germline V gene has CDR1 SGHTA and CDR2 FQGTGA. V lost 5 bases, J lost 4 bases, and 13 bases stayed unmatched. The CDR3 has 17 residues. The TCRbeta library incorporated unique molecular identifiers. MiXCR, applied by TCRdb to the PCR reads, yields one record per CDR3 protein. The sample contains about 70,000 distinct CDR3 sequences, roughly 10% of which appear only once. The TCR comes from a boy aged 5-17 years with acute myeloid leukemia, due to receive a stem cell transplant. The chain has TRBV7-3 and TRBJ2-3, with 9 bases aligning to TRBD2. The sample here was PBMCs, taken before TCRalphabeta/CD19-depleted stem cell transplant. In DNA form, the CDR3 reads TGTGCCAGCAGCCCTCAGGTCGGCGGGAGGGTGGCAGATACGCAGTATTTT. Translated: CASSPQVGGRVADTQYF.